This T cell receptor beta chain was captured in a study of healthy donors' naive CD4 and CD8 T cells. About the study: TCR alpha primers covered all functional IMGT alpha gene variants. Study results and caveats: Alpha and beta chains were sequenced in bulk without pairing. Negatively charged CDR3s marked CD8+ lineage; positively charged CDR3s marked CD4+ lineage.

V lost 5 bases, J lost 11 bases, and 13 bases lay in between. The CDR3 has 12 amino acids. CDR1 is MNHEY and CDR2 is SVGAGI in the germline V gene. Each TCR library used 500 ng of total RNA and a linear amplification protocol. TCRdb redid the calling of the reads with MiXCR, one entry per CDR3 protein. The sample includes around 180,000 distinct CDR3 sequences, around 70% of them seen just once. In this sample, this clonotype turned up once. Its cognate antigen is unknown. The rearrangement joins TRBV6-5 to TRBJ2-1, with a weak D call TRBD2 (6 bases). This clonotype was sampled from a pool of human donors in good health; the sample pools cells from several healthy donors. The source material was naive CD4+ and CD8+ T cells sorted from blood, pooled from several donors. The CDR3 spells CASSKGGDQQFF. In nucleotides, the CDR3 is TGTGCCAGCAGTAAAGGAGGGGATCAGCAGTTCTTC.